This is a list of T cell receptor beta chains from one sample in a study of shared clonotypes between healthy human individuals. The repertoire was sequenced with immunoSEQ multiplex PCR; TCRdb's copy has only in-frame clones and lacks some. The sample has approximately 2.5 million clones; roughly nine tenths are singletons. Source material: naive CD4+ T cells sorted from blood. The receptors shown here come from a young man in good health. CDR3s leave out the opening cysteine and the closing phenylalanine or tryptophan.

TRBJ2-7,TRBV19,ASSTPLAGKYEQY
TRBJ2-7,TRBV5-1,ASSLLRGNAYEQY
TRBJ2-1,TRBV19,ASSNSAFGVWDNEQF
TRBJ2-1,TRBV11-3,ASSPPGGAYNEQF
TRBJ2-7,TRBV4-1,ASSQAIGQFAYEQY
TRBJ1-1,TRBV5-1,ASAGGAGNTEAF
TRBJ1-5,TRBV2,ASKRDGNNQPQH
TRBJ2-1,TRBV19,ASSSGLAGSTYNEQF
TRBJ2-7,TRBV5-4,ASSPRVAPLDEQY
TRBJ1-1,TRBV11-2,ASSPPAGVLRAF
TRBJ1-1,TRBV6-5,ASSAAGYQTEAF
TRBJ1-5,TRBV2,ASSEVSKNQPQH
TRBJ2-2,TRBV10-3,AIGDTFENTGELF
TRBJ1-1,TRBV13,ASTTGGGTEAF
TRBJ2-4,TRBV7-2,ASSPSGSLYNIQY
TRBJ1-6,TRBV30,AWSEGSYNSPLH
TRBJ1-1,TRBV7-2,ASSYGQGRFRLAEAF
TRBJ1-2,TRBV10-3,AISPGQGHGYT
TRBJ1-6,TRBV27,ASSFQDKASPLH
TRBJ2-3,TRBV18,ASSPPGSTDTQY
TRBJ1-5,TRBV6-5,ASAPLTGTNQPQH
TRBJ1-1,TRBV30,AWSGEIEAF
TRBJ1-6,TRBV6-6,ASSADPSGILPLH
TRBJ1-1,TRBV18,ASSRGQGNTEAF
TRBJ2-2,TRBV19,ASSTTSGAGELF
TRBJ1-6,TRBV14,ASSQLRGGDSPLH
TRBJ1-2,TRBV7-9,ASSLEIDRADYGYT
TRBJ1-2,TRBV6-5,ASRPRTGTGYT
TRBJ1-4,TRBV27,ASRKGGEKLF
TRBJ1-1,TRBV5-1,ASSLSGVTEAF
TRBJ1-1,TRBV29-1,SVEQVLNTEAF
TRBJ2-3,TRBV19,ASRTSGLTDTQY
TRBJ2-7,TRBV6-5,ASKAGGAYEQY
TRBJ2-5,TRBV19,ASSILAGGVGTGGETQY
TRBJ1-4,TRBV18,ASSRSGPPNEKLF
TRBJ2-5,TRBV30,AWGTGTGEGAQY
TRBJ2-7,TRBV9,ASSTGTGGLYEQY
TRBJ2-2,TRBV5-1,ASSPAGANTGELF
TRBJ2-1,TRBV7-7,ASSLEGGTEQF
TRBJ2-1,TRBV18,ASSPARLSYNEQF
TRBJ1-4,TRBV5-1,ASSLEGGRGGEKLF
TRBJ1-2,TRBV7-3,ASSLNLGTGGGSGYT
TRBJ2-7,TRBV14,ASSRKSGSSYEQY
TRBJ2-1,TRBV19,ASSANRAGGDNEQF
TRBJ1-1,TRBV7-8,ASSLVSGSGTEAF
TRBJ1-5,TRBV6-6,ASSGGTGRSNQPQH
TRBJ2-3,TRBV12-2,ASRLEAGDADTQY
TRBJ2-1,TRBV9,ASSTGTSVFNEQF